The 27 T cell receptor beta chains below were found in one sample sequenced in a study of T cells in Graves' hyperthyroidism and ophthalmopathy. The source material, RNA transcripts, was used to amplify TCR beta CDR3 regions. The TCR CDR3 first-round RT-PCR relied on the HTBI primer set. TCRdb reprocessed the multiplex PCR reads via MiXCR and lists one record per CDR3 protein. The table lists some 770,000 distinct CDR3 sequences, about a sixth of them singletons. Sequenced: blood. These receptors originate from a man aged 18 to 30 with Graves' hyperthyroidism.

The sample holds many counts of this clonotype. The chain joins TRBV5-1 to TRBJ2-1; 9 bases are shared with TRBD2. CDR1 SGHRS and CDR2 YFSETQ come from the germline V gene. The CDR3 has 14 residues. After removal of 4 bases from V and 9 bases from J, the junction contained 8 bases not matched to a gene. The CDR3 DNA reads TGCGCCAGCAGCCTCTTAGCGGGGGCGGGTGAGCAGTTCTTC. Encoded protein: CASSLLAGAGEQFF.

This clonotype was counted many times. This sequence joins TRBV28 and TRBJ1-4; D is unresolved. Per germline, CDR1 MDHEN and CDR2 SYDVKM. This CDR3 comprises 14 residues. V lost 4 bases and J 7 bases, leaving 13 bases between the germline ends. CDR3 region: CASSSFLDGEKLFF. CDR3 nucleotide sequence: TGTGCCAGCAGTTCCTTCCTCGATGGTGAAAAACTGTTTTTT.

The rearrangement joins TRBV6-2 or TRBV6-3 to TRBJ2-1, with 8 bases fitting TRBD1. The CDR3 extends over 12 amino acids. CDR1 is MNHEY and CDR2 is SVGEGT in the germline V gene. J was trimmed by 9 bases and V by 6 bases; bases with no gene match: 4. The CDR3 DNA reads as TGTGCCAGCAGACGGACAGGGAGTGAGCAGTTCTTC. This encodes CASRRTGSEQFF.

This clonotype was detected only a few times. J is TRBJ2-6 and V is TRBV6-1; D is undetermined. Germline-derived CDR1 and CDR2 are MNHNS and SASEGT. The CDR3 loop spans 16 amino acids. Trimming shortened V by 6 bases and J by 0 bases, and 12 bases separated the two germline ends. The CDR3: CASSSSLVSGANVLTF. The DNA for the CDR3 is TGTGCCAGCAGCTCCTCCCTTGTCTCTGGGGCCAACGTCCTGACTTTC.

The table lists this clonotype with a few counts. This chain joins TRBV20-1 and TRBJ2-3; TRBD2 aligns across 11 bases. The CDR3 totals 17 residues. V dropped 3 bases and J dropped 3; count of bases not matched to a gene: 11. Germline V gives CDR1 DFQATT, CDR2 SNEGSKA (reference sequence). This chain's CDR3 is CSARTTRLAGGTDTQYF. CDR3 DNA: TGCAGTGCTAGGACTACCCGGCTAGCGGGAGGTACAGATACGCAGTATTTT.

The chain joins TRBV18 to TRBJ2-7, with a weak D call TRBD1 (5 bases). CDR1 is KGHSH and CDR2 is LQKENI in the germline V gene. The CDR3 loop spans 14 amino acids. CDR3 sequence: CASREGHGNYEQCV. The CDR3 nucleotides read TGTGCCAGCCGAGAAGGACACGGAAACTACGAGCAGTGCGTC.

This clonotype was seen at least ten times. This chain links TRBV18 with TRBJ2-1; no firm D call. Germline loops: CDR1 KGHSH, CDR2 LQKENI. Trimming took off 2 bases at V and 8 bases at J, with 10 bases between the two ends. There are 13 residues in the CDR3. CDR3 loop: CASSPSGLDEQFF. The CDR3 DNA follows: TGTGCCAGCTCACCATCCGGTCTCGATGAGCAGTTCTTC.

This clonotype was counted a few times. J is TRBJ1-2 and V is TRBV20-1, with D unclear. This CDR3 comprises 13 residues. Germline CDR1 and CDR2: DFQATT and SNEGSKA (reference sequence). V was cut by 3 bases and J by 1 base, with 9 bases left in between. Here the CDR3 DNA reads TGCAGTGCTAGTGAGCCAAATAACTATGGCTACACCTTC. Translated: CSASEPNNYGYTF.

Only a few counts were recorded for this clonotype. The chain links TRBV6-2 or TRBV6-3 to TRBJ1-5; 7 nucleotides match TRBD1. The V and J ends lost 0 bases and 3 bases, in that order; junction bases with no gene match: 5. The CDR3 sequence is 16 residues long. Germline V CDR1 and CDR2: MNHEY, SVGEGT. CDR3 residues: CASSYSTGPLNQPQHF. As DNA, the CDR3 is TGTGCCAGCAGTTACTCGACAGGGCCCCTCAATCAGCCCCAGCATTTT.

In its sample, this clonotype was seen a few times. The chain is built from TRBV5-8 and TRBJ2-5; the D is unclear. The CDR3 sequence is 14 residues long. V dropped 3 bases and J dropped 5 bases, with 14 bases sitting between them. The germline CDR1 and CDR2 sequences are SGHTS and YDEGEE. This CDR3 is CASSSLGFGETQYF. The DNA for the CDR3 is TGTGCCAGCAGCTCCCTGGGTTTTGGGGAGACCCAGTACTTC. Complete variable domain (other parts from reference TRBV5-8 and TRBJ2-5): EAGVTQSPTHLIKTRGQQATLRCSPISGHTSVYWYQQALGLGLQFLLWYDEGEERNRGNFPPRFSGRQFPNYSSELNVNALELEDSALYLCASSSLGFGETQYFGPGTRLLVL.

This clonotype was seen ten or more times. The gene calls are TRBV2 and TRBJ1-1, with D possibly TRBD1 on 5 matching bases. Germline V gene lookup returns CDR1 SNHLY and CDR2 FYNNEI. Between the trimmed V and J ends, which lost 6 bases and 0 bases, there was a span of 23 bases. This CDR3 has 18 residues. The CDR3 nucleotides are TGTGCCAGCAGAGCCCTAAAGGGGACTAGGAATATGAACACTGAAGCTTTCTTT. Translating it yields CASRALKGTRNMNTEAFF.

This clonotype was found many times. V is TRBV18 and J is TRBJ1-2; 8 bases are shared with TRBD1. Germline CDR1 KGHSH, CDR2 LQKENI. V trimming: 6 bases; J trimming: 7 bases; junction bases outside the gene matches: 10. This CDR3 is built from 14 residues. The CDR3 coding sequence is TGTGCCAGCTCGTTACCGGGACAGGTGTTTGGCTACACCTTC. Amino acid sequence: CASSLPGQVFGYTF. The full variable domain, rest sourced from reference TRBV18 and TRBJ1-2, is NAGVMQNPRHLVRRRGQEARLRCSPMKGHSHVYWYRQLPEEGLKFMVYLQKENIIDESGMPKERFSAEFPKEGPSILRIQQVVRGDSAAYFCASSLPGQVFGYTFGSGTRLTVV.

The chain links TRBV5-5 to TRBJ1-6; 8 bases align to TRBD1. CDR1 and CDR2 (germline): SGHKS, YYEKEE (reference sequence). V trimming: 3 bases; J trimming: 7 bases; junction bases outside the gene matches: 3. The CDR3 contains 14 residues. The CDR3 is CASSWTGLNSPLHF. Here the CDR3 DNA reads TGTGCCAGCAGCTGGACAGGGTTAAATTCACCCCTCCACTTT.

This clonotype has a count of ten or more. The rearrangement joins TRBV28 to TRBJ2-7; 7 nucleotides line up with TRBD1. The CDR3 spans 11 residues. V lost 9 bases, J lost 7 bases, and 6 bases stayed unmatched. The V gene's germline CDR1 is MDHEN and CDR2 SYDVKM. CDR3 sequence reads: CASATGREQYF. In DNA, the CDR3 is TGTGCCAGTGCGACAGGGCGAGAGCAGTACTTC.

The table lists this clonotype with many counts. The gene calls are TRBV5-1 and TRBJ2-5; 7 bases agree with TRBD1. J was trimmed by 1 base and V by 1 base; bases with no gene match: 7. CDR1 is SGHRS, CDR2 YFSETQ, per germline. The CDR3 consists of 16 residues. CDR3 in DNA: TGCGCCAGCAGCTTGATCGGGACAGTGGGCCAAGAGACCCAGTACTTC. Translated, it gives CASSLIGTVGQETQYF.

This clonotype was counted many times. CDR3 in DNA: TGTGCCAGCTCACTTTCCGACTTGACTGGCTACACCTTC. It is translated as CASSLSDLTGYTF. The genes are TRBV18 and TRBJ1-2, with D unclear. V lost 4 bases, J lost 7 bases, and 13 bases lay in between. This CDR3 spans 13 amino acids. Germline CDR1 is KGHSH and CDR2 is LQKENI.

This clonotype occurred many times. The chain is built from TRBV28 and TRBJ2-3; 9 bases agree with TRBD2. The CDR3 contains 18 residues. Germline trimming cut 8 bases from V and 2 bases from J; bases unmatched to any gene: 17. Germline CDR1 MDHEN, CDR2 SYDVKM. Written as DNA, the CDR3 is TGTGCCAGCGGGTCGGAGGCAGCGGGAGGACCTAACACAGATACGCAGTATTTT. Amino acid sequence: CASGSEAAGGPNTDTQYF.

In this sample, this clonotype turned up a few times. The chain is built from TRBV12-3 or TRBV12-4 and TRBJ2-2; 9 bases match TRBD2. The CDR3 contains 16 residues. V lost 3 bases, J lost 4 bases, and 6 bases stayed unmatched. The CDR3 spells CASSFSLAGFTGELFF. The CDR3 DNA reads TGTGCCAGCAGTTTTAGCCTAGCGGGGTTCACCGGGGAGCTGTTTTTT.

This clonotype was detected ten times or more. The V and J genes are TRBV2 and TRBJ2-5; D unclear. This CDR3 region has 13 residues. CDR1 and CDR2 from the germline V gene are SNHLY and FYNNEI. V was cut by 3 bases and J by 3 bases, with 8 bases left in between. The CDR3 protein is CASSDGYEETQYF. As DNA, the CDR3 is TGTGCCAGCAGTGATGGCTACGAAGAGACCCAGTACTTC.

As regards this clonotype: Germline is not matched at one junction end, which may reflect a read error. This sequence joins TRBV2 and TRBJ2-2; either TRBD1 or TRBD2 may fit D (5 bases each). Germline values: CDR1 SNHLY, CDR2 FYNNEI. The CDR3 length is 13 residues. CDR3 coding DNA: TGTGCCAGCAGCGCCAGGGCTCCCGGGGAGCTGCTTTTT. Its protein product is CASSARAPGELLF.

The CDR3 is CASRPFSTTKYRPGDEQFF. DNA for the CDR3: TGTGCCAGCCGGCCCTTTTCCACAACAAAATATCGGCCGGGCGATGAGCAGTTCTTC. This sequence joins TRBV6-1 and TRBJ2-1; D gene ambiguous. The CDR3 runs 19 residues. CDR1 and CDR2 from the germline V gene are MNHNS and SASEGT. Trimming removed 8 bases from V and 8 bases from J, with 34 bases in between.

The chain has TRBV3-1 and TRBJ2-3; no firm D call. The V gene lost 0 bases and the J gene lost 2 bases, with 12 bases spanning the gap. The CDR3 has 16 residues. Germline V lookup: CDR1 LGHDT, CDR2 YNNKEL (reference sequence). The CDR3 protein is CASSQEDGGNTDTQYF. The CDR3 bases are TGTGCCAGCAGCCAAGAAGACGGCGGAAACACAGATACGCAGTATTTT.

The chain uses TRBV12-5 and TRBJ2-1; perhaps TRBD2 as D (6 bases). The CDR3 has 16 residues. The germline gives CDR1 LGHNT, CDR2 FRNRAP. V gave up 0 bases and J gave up 4 bases, with 13 bases separating them. The CDR3 sequence is CASGLVLGGLYNEQFF. In DNA form, the CDR3 reads TGTGCTAGTGGTTTGGTACTGGGAGGTCTTTACAATGAGCAGTTCTTC. The full variable domain, its missing parts supplied by reference TRBV12-5 and TRBJ2-1, is DARVTQTPRHKVTEMGQEVTMRCQPILGHNTVFWYRQTMMQGLELLAYFRNRAPLDDSGMPKDRFSAEMPDATLATLKIQPSEPRDSAVYFCASGLVLGGLYNEQFFGPGTRLTVL.

A note on this clonotype: This may arise from a read error, as a much more abundant clone is one base away. The chain employs TRBV6-1 and TRBJ2-5; 8 bases map to TRBD1. CDR3 length: 14 amino acids. CDR1 and CDR2 (germline): MNHNS, SASEGT. Here the CDR3 reads CTSTGQGRGETQYF. The DNA of the CDR3 is TGTACCAGTACTGGACAGGGTCGGGGAGAGACCCAGTACTTC.

This clonotype has a count of ten or more. The V and J genes are TRBV24-1 and TRBJ2-5; 9 nucleotides line up with TRBD1. The CDR3 contains 18 residues. The V gene's germline CDR1 is KGHDR and CDR2 SFDVKD. Trimming cost V 0 bases and J 3 bases; bases outside gene matches: 10. CDR3 DNA sequence: TGTGCCACCAGTGATTTGCAGGAAGTCAGGACAGGGGAAGAGACCCAGTACTTC. This sequence encodes CATSDLQEVRTGEETQYF.

In this sample, this clonotype turned up a few times. The chain links TRBV7-2 to TRBJ1-3, with D uncertain. The germline V gene has CDR1 SGHTA and CDR2 FQGNSA. V was cut by 1 base and J by 3 bases, with 13 bases left in between. CDR3 length: 16 amino acids. The CDR3 coding sequence is TGTGCCAGCAGCTTAGAAATTCGCCCTCTTGGAAACACCATATATTTT. Amino acids: CASSLEIRPLGNTIYF.

The sample holds many counts of this clonotype. This chain uses TRBV2 with TRBJ1-2; D remains ambiguous. Trimming took 1 base from V and 8 from J, leaving 14 bases between them. Germline assignment: CDR1 SNHLY and CDR2 FYNNEI. This CDR3 spans 14 amino acids. CDR3 loop: CASSEGYRGNGYTF. CDR3 nucleotide sequence: TGTGCCAGCAGTGAAGGGTACCGGGGAAACGGCTACACCTTC.